The TCR beta chain under discussion was sequenced for a study of kidney transplant recipient with SARS-CoV-2 infection. The CDR3 sequence is 17 residues long. Concerning this clonotype: Possible read error: a much larger clone is one base away.

MiXCR, run by TCRdb on the reads, gives a single entry per CDR3 protein. The sample has under 250,000 distinct CDR3 sequences, more than 25% seen once; the top ten hold roughly 7%. The clonotype originates from a male patient aged 25 to 39 who had COVID-19 and was a kidney transplant recipient. Some T cells may have originated in the graft donor. The chain combines TRBV21-1 with TRBJ2-3; TRBD2, the D gene given by the table, was not confirmed from the DNA. TRBV21-1 is a documented pseudogene. The sample in question was a blood sample, obtained at baseline and between days 110 and 120 from a kidney transplant recipient. The CDR3 loop reads CAGRQRLATVMQDTQYF. The CDR3 DNA reads TGTGCCGGCAGACAACGGCTAGCTACAGTCATGCAAGATACGCAGTATTTT.